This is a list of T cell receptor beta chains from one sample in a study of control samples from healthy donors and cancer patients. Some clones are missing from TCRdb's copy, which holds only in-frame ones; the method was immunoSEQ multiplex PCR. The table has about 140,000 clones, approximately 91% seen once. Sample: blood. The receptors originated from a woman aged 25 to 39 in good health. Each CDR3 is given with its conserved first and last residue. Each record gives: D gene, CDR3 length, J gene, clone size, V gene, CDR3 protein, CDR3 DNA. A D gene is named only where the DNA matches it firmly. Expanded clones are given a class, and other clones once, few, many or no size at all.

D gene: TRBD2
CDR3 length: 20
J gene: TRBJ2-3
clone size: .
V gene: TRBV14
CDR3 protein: CASSQDVSGGLAGVGDTQYF
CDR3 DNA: TGTGCCAGCAGCCAAGATGTTTCGGGCGGACTAGCGGGAGTTGGGGATACGCAGTATTTT

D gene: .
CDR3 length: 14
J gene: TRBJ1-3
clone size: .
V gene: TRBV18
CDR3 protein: CASSPDLSGNTIYF
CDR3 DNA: TGTGCCAGCTCACCGGATCTTTCGGGAAACACCATATATTTT

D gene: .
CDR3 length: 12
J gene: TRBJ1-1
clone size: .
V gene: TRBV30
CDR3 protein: CAWSGINTEAFF
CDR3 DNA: TGTGCCTGGAGTGGGATTAACACTGAAGCTTTCTTT

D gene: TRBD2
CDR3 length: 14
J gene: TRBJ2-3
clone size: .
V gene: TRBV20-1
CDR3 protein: CSASLGGSGDTQYF
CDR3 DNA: TGCAGTGCTAGTTTAGGCGGGAGTGGGGATACGCAGTATTTT

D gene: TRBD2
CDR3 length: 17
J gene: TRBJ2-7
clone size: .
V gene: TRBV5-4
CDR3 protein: CASSLDGLAASSYEQYF
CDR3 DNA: TGTGCCAGCAGCTTGGACGGGCTAGCGGCTAGCTCCTACGAGCAGTACTTC

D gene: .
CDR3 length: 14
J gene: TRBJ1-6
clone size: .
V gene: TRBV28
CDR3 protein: CASSSEGLGSPLHF
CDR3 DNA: TGTGCCAGCAGTTCGGAGGGGTTGGGATCACCCCTCCACTTT

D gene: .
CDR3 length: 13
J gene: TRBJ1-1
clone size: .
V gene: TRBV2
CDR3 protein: CASPERFRTEAFF
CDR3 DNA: TGTGCCAGCCCGGAGCGTTTTCGAACTGAAGCTTTCTTT

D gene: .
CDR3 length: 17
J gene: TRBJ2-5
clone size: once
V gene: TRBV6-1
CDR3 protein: CASSEGRWGAIGETQYF
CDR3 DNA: TGTGCCAGCAGTGAAGGGCGTTGGGGGGCTATTGGGGAGACCCAGTACTTC

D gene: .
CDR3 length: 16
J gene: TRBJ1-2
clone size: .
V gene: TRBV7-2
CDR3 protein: CASSLGWTDLGYGYTF
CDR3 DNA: TGTGCCAGCAGCTTGGGGTGGACAGATTTGGGCTATGGCTACACCTTC

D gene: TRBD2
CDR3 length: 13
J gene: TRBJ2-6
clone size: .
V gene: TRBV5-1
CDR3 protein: CASSLGGGDLLTF
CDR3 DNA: TGCGCCAGCAGCCTCGGGGGGGGCGACCTCCTGACTTTC

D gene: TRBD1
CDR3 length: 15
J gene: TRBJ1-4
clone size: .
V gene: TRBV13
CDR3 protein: CASSSGTGEGEKLFF
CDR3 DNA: TGTGCCAGCAGCTCCGGGACAGGGGAGGGAGAAAAACTGTTTTTT

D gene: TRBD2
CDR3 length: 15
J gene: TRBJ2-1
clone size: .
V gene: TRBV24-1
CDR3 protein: CATSDRTSGDNEQFF
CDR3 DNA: TGTGCCACCAGTGATCGGACTAGCGGAGACAATGAGCAGTTCTTC

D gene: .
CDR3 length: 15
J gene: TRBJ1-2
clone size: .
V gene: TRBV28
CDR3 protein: CASSSPDGGDYGYTF
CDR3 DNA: TGTGCCAGCAGTTCTCCAGACGGGGGGGACTATGGCTACACCTTC

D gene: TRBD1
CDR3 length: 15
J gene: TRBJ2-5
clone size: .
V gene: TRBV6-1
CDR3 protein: CASSEGVNRGETQYF
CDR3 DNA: TGTGCCAGCAGTGAAGGGGTCAACAGGGGAGAGACCCAGTACTTC

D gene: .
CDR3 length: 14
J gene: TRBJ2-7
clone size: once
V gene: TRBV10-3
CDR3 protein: CAISETGLSYEQYF
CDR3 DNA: TGTGCCATCAGTGAGACAGGGCTCTCCTACGAGCAGTACTTC

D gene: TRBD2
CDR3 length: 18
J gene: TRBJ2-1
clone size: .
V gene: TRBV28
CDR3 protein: CASSTLAGDRSSYNEQFF
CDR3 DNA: TGTGCCAGCAGCACACTAGCGGGGGACCGGAGCTCCTACAATGAGCAGTTCTTC

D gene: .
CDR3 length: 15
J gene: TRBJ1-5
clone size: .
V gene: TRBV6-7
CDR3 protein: CASSYSPGGNQPQHF
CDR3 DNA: TGTGCCAGCAGTTACTCCCCAGGGGGCAATCAGCCCCAGCATTTT

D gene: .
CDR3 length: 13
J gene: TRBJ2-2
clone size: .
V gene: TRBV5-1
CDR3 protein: CASSFGGTGELFF
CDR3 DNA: TGCGCCAGCAGCTTTGGGGGCACCGGGGAGCTGTTTTTT

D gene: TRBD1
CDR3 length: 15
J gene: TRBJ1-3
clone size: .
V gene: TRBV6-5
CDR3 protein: CASSPTGGSGNTIYF
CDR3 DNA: TGTGCCAGCTCCCCGACAGGGGGCTCTGGAAACACCATATATTTT

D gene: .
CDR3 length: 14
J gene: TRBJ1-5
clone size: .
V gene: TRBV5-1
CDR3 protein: CASSQDSGDQPQHF
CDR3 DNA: TGCGCCAGCAGCCAGGACAGTGGCGATCAGCCCCAGCATTTT

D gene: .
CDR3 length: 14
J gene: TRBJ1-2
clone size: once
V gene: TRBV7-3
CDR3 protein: CASSLREGSGGYTF
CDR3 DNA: TGTGCCAGCAGCTTACGAGAGGGTTCGGGTGGCTACACCTTC

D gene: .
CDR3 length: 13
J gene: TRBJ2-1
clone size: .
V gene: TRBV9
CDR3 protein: CASSVGGVNEQFF
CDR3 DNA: TGTGCCAGCAGCGTCGGGGGAGTGAATGAGCAGTTCTTC

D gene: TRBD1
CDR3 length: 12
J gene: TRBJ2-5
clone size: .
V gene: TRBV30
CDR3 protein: CAWGTGQETQYF
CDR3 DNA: TGTGCCTGGGGGACAGGACAAGAGACCCAGTACTTC

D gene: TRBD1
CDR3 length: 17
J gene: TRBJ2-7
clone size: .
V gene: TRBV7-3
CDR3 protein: CASYIPLLWTGGYEQYF
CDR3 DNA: TGTGCCAGCTACATTCCGTTGCTGTGGACAGGGGGCTACGAGCAGTACTTC

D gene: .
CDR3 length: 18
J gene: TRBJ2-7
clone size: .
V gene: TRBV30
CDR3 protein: CAWRSGTGSSGGTYEQYF
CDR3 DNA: TGTGCCTGGCGCTCCGGGACAGGGAGTAGCGGGGGGACGTACGAGCAGTACTTC

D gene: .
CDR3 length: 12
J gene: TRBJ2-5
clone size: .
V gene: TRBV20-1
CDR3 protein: CSASQGGQTQYF
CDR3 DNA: TGCAGTGCTAGTCAGGGAGGTCAGACCCAGTACTTC

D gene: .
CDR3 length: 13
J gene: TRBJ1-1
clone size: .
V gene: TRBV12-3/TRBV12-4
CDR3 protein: CASSSGPTNEAFF
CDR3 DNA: TGTGCCAGCAGTTCCGGGCCCACCAATGAAGCTTTCTTT

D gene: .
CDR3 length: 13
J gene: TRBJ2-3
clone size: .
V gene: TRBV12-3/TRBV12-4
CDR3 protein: CASIFSNTDTQYF
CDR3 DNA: TGTGCCAGCATATTCTCTAACACAGATACGCAGTATTTT

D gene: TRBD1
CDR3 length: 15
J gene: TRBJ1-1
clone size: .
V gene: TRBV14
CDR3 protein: CASSQDFGTGGEAFF
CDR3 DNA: TGTGCCAGCAGCCAAGACTTCGGGACAGGAGGGGAAGCTTTCTTT

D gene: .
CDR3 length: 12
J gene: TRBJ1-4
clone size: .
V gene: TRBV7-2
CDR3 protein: CASSLRGEKLFF
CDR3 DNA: TGTGCCAGCAGCTTAAGAGGTGAAAAACTGTTTTTT

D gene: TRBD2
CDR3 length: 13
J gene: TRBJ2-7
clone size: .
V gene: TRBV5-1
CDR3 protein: CASSLSGAYEQYF
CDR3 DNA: TGCGCCAGCAGCTTAAGCGGGGCCTACGAGCAGTACTTC

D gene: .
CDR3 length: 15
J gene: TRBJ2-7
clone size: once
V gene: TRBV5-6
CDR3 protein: CASGSPWSPPYEQYF
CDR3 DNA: TGTGCCAGCGGTTCCCCCTGGTCTCCCCCCTACGAGCAGTACTTC

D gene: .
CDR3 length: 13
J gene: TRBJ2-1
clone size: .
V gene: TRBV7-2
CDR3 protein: CASSLGRTNEQFF
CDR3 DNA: TGTGCCAGCAGCTTGGGACGGACGAATGAGCAGTTCTTC

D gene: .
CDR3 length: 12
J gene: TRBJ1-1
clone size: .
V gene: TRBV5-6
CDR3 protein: CASNIMNTEAFF
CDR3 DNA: TGTGCCAGCAACATCATGAACACTGAAGCTTTCTTT

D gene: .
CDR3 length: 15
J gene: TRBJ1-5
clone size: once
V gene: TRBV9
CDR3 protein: CASSVGGDSNQPQHF
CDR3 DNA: TGTGCCAGCAGCGTAGGGGGAGATAGCAATCAGCCCCAGCATTTT

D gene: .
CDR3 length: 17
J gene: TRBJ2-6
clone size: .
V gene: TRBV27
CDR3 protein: CASSFTRGSSGANVLTF
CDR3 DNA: TGTGCCAGCAGTTTTACCCGGGGATCCTCTGGGGCCAACGTCCTGACTTTC

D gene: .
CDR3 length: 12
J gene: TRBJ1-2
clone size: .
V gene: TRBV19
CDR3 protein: CASSILNYGYTF
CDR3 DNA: TGTGCCAGTAGTATATTAAACTATGGCTACACCTTC

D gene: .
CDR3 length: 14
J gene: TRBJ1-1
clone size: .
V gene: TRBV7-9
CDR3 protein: CASSLEGRGSEAFF
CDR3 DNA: TGTGCCAGCAGCTTAGAGGGTCGGGGCTCTGAAGCTTTCTTT

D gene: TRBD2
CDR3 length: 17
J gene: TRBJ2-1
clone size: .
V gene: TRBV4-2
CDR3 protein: CASSQGGREEAYNEQFF
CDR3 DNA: TGTGCCAGCAGCCAAGGAGGGCGGGAGGAGGCCTACAATGAGCAGTTCTTC

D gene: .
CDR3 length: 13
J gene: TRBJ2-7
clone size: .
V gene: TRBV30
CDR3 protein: CAWSVGSSYEQYF
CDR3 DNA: TGTGCCTGGAGTGTCGGGAGCTCCTACGAGCAGTACTTC

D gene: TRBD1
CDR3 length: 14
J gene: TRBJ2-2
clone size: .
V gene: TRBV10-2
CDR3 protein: CASRDRGNTGELFF
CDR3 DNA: TGCGCCAGCCGGGACAGGGGGAACACCGGGGAGCTGTTTTTT

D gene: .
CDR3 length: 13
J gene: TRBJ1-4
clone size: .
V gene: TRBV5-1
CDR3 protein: CASSSGTSEKLFF
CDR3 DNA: TGCGCCAGCAGCTCCGGGACTTCCGAAAAACTGTTTTTT

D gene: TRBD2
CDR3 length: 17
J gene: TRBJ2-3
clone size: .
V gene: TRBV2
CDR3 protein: CASSDVTSGRAKDTQYF
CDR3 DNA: TGTGCCAGCAGCGACGTAACTAGCGGGAGGGCTAAAGATACGCAGTATTTT

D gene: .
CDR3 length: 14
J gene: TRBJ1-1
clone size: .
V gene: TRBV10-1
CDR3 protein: CASRRGPENTEAFF
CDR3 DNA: TGCGCCAGCAGAAGGGGTCCAGAGAACACTGAAGCTTTCTTT

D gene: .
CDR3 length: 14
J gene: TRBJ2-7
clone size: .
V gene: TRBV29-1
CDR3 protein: CSVQRRDLVDEQYF
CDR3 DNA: TGCAGCGTTCAACGTCGGGACCTCGTGGACGAGCAGTACTTC

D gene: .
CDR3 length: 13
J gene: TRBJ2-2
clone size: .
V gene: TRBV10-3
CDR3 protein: CAIRGTFGGELFF
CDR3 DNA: TGTGCCATCAGGGGAACGTTTGGCGGGGAGCTGTTTTTT

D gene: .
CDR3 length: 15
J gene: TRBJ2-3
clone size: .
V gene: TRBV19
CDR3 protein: CASSIGNIDTDTQYF
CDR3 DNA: TGTGCCAGTAGTATCGGCAACATCGACACAGATACGCAGTATTTT

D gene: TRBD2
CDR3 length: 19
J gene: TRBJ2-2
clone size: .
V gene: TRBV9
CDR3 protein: CASSALGGLAGGYTGELFF
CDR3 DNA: TGTGCCAGCAGCGCCCTAGGGGGACTAGCGGGAGGTTACACCGGGGAGCTGTTTTTT

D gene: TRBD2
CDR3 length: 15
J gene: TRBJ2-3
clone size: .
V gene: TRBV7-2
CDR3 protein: CASSLPGLGSDTQYF
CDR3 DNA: TGTGCCAGCAGCCTGCCGGGACTAGGGTCAGATACGCAGTATTTT

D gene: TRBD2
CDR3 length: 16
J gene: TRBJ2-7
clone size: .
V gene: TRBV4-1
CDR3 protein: CASSRTHSGDSYEQYF
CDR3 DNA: TGCGCCAGCAGCCGGACCCATAGCGGGGACTCCTACGAGCAGTACTTC

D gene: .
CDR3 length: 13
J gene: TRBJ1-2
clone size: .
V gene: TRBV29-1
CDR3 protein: CSVESLDYRGYTF
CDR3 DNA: TGCAGCGTTGAATCTCTAGACTACCGGGGCTACACCTTC

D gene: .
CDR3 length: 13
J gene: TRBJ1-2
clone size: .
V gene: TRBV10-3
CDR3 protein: CAISEAGLYGYTF
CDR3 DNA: TGTGCCATCAGTGAGGCAGGGCTCTATGGCTACACCTTC

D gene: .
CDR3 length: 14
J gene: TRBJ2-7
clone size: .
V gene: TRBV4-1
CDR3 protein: CASSQEAGTYEQYF
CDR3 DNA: TGCGCCAGCAGCCAAGAGGCAGGTACCTACGAGCAGTACTTC

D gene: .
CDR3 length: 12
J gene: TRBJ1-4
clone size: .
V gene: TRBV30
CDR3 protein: CAWSVRDMKLFF
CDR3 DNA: TGTGCCTGGAGTGTACGGGATATGAAACTGTTTTTT

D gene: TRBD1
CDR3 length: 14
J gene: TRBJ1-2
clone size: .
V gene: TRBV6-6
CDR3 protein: CASSPSGGDYGYTF
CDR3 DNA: TGTGCCAGCAGTCCATCAGGGGGCGACTATGGCTACACCTTC

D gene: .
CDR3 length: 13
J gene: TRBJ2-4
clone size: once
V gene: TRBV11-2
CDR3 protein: CASSEYQDSVQYF
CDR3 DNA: TGTGCCAGCAGCGAATATCAGGACAGTGTTCAGTACTTC

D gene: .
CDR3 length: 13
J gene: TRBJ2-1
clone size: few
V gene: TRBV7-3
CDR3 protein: CASGTNSYNEQFF
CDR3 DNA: TGTGCCAGTGGGACGAACTCCTACAATGAGCAGTTCTTC

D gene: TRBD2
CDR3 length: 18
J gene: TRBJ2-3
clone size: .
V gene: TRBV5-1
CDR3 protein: CASSSPGTSGRLTDTQYF
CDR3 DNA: TGCGCCAGCAGCTCACCCGGGACTAGCGGGAGGCTCACAGATACGCAGTATTTT

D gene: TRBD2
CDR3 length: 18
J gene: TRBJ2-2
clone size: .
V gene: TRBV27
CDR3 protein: CASSLRTSGHPNTGELFF
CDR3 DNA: TGTGCCAGCAGTTTGAGGACTAGCGGCCACCCGAACACCGGGGAGCTGTTTTTT

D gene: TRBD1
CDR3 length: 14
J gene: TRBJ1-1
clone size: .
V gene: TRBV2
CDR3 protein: CASRTGQTVQGAFF
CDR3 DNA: TGTGCCAGCAGGACGGGACAGACCGTCCAGGGAGCTTTCTTT